Below, 9 T cell receptor beta chains from the same sample are listed, as sequenced in a study of human T cells and chemical hapten exposure. TCRdb ran MiXCR on the RACE reads and lists one entry per CDR3 protein. The sample lists nearly 350,000 distinct CDR3 sequences, under 8% seen once, with more than 7% in the top ten. The time point: patch test 1, 2 weeks after DPC sensitization. Treatment indicated: therapeutic diphenylcyclopropenone sensitization with weekly scalp DPC. The specimen was whole blood, collected in connection with sensitization to the hapten diphenylcyclopropenone (DPC). All receptors derive from a woman aged 18-35 years with alopecia areata. Some clones in this sample may be carry-over from other donors' samples.

This clonotype appeared many times. The chain has TRBV7-9 and TRBJ2-1; possibly TRBD1 for D (6 bases). With 4 bases removed from V and 5 bases from J, the gap between germline ends came to 15 bases. This CDR3 has 15 amino acids. The germline V gene encodes CDR1 SEHNR and CDR2 FQNEAQ (reference sequence). As DNA, the CDR3 is TGTGCCAGCAGCTACCGGGACAAAGGGCACAATGAGCAGTTCTTC. Translated: CASSYRDKGHNEQFF.

The genes are TRBV24-1 and TRBJ2-1; 8 nucleotides align to TRBD1. This CDR3 is 16 amino acids long. Germline loops: CDR1 KGHDR, CDR2 SFDVKD. Losses at the gene ends were 3 bases for V and 0 bases for J; bases not matched to a gene: 3. The CDR3 spells CATSDEQGGSYNEQFF. The CDR3 DNA follows: TGTGCCACCAGTGATGAACAGGGGGGCTCCTACAATGAGCAGTTCTTC.

This clonotype came up a few times. The chain employs TRBV12-3 or TRBV12-4 and TRBJ1-1; the D is unclear. Trimming shortened V by 2 bases and J by 5 bases, and 9 bases separated the two germline ends. The CDR3 has 13 amino acids. The CDR3: CASSLIEGTEAFF. For the CDR3, the DNA is TGTGCCAGCAGTTTAATAGAAGGGACTGAAGCTTTCTTT.

The sample holds many counts of this clonotype. The CDR3 DNA reads as TGTGCCAGCAGCTTATCCGGGACGACCAATGAGCAGTTCTTC. This sequence encodes CASSLSGTTNEQFF. This sequence joins TRBV7-6 and TRBJ2-1, with D possibly being TRBD1 or TRBD2 (5 bases each). Germline V CDR1 and CDR2: SGHVS, FNYEAQ. This CDR3 spans 14 amino acids. Deletions cut 2 bases from V and 6 bases from J, with 11 bases between. Supplemented by reference TRBV7-6 and TRBJ2-1, the full variable domain reads GAGVSQSPRYKVTKRGQDVALRCDPISGHVSLYWYRQALGQGPEFLTYFNYEAQQDKSGLPNDRFSAERPEGSISTLTIQRTEQRDSAMYRCASSLSGTTNEQFFGPGTRLTVL.

This chain links TRBV7-9 with TRBJ1-1; TRBD1 aligns across 10 bases. This CDR3 region has 16 residues. V lost 1 base to trimming and J lost 1 base; unmatched junction nucleotides: 3. The germline V gene has CDR1 SEHNR and CDR2 FQNEAQ (reference sequence). The CDR3 loop is CASSLGQGATNTEAFF. CDR3 sequence (DNA): TGTGCCAGCAGCTTAGGACAGGGGGCGACGAACACTGAAGCTTTCTTT.

The CDR3 DNA reads TGTGCCACCAAAACAAGCGGTGAAAAACTGTTTTTT. Translated: CATKTSGEKLFF. This chain connects TRBV6-2 or TRBV6-3 to TRBJ1-4, with D hard to call. This CDR3 has 12 residues. CDR1 MNHEY and CDR2 SVGEGT come from the germline V gene. Trimming took off 10 bases at V and 7 bases at J, with 13 bases between the two ends.

This chain uses TRBV7-6 with TRBJ1-3; D call uncertain. The CDR3 loop spans 12 amino acids. Per germline, CDR1 SGHVS and CDR2 FNYEAQ. Trimming stripped 8 bases from V and 3 bases from J, with 8 bases between. CDR3 protein: CASSENGNTIYF. The CDR3 nucleotides read TGTGCCAGCTCGGAAAATGGAAACACCATATATTTT. The complete variable domain, with remaining parts taken from reference TRBV7-6 and TRBJ1-3, reads GAGVSQSPRYKVTKRGQDVALRCDPISGHVSLYWYRQALGQGPEFLTYFNYEAQQDKSGLPNDRFSAERPEGSISTLTIQRTEQRDSAMYRCASSENGNTIYFGEGSWLTVV.

The table lists this clonotype with many counts. At one end, the junction sequence differs from germline, possibly due to a read error. The gene calls are TRBV7-2 and TRBJ2-7; D unclear. The CDR3 sequence is 13 residues long. Germline V lookup: CDR1 SGHTA, CDR2 FQGNSA. Here the CDR3 DNA reads TGTGCCAGCAGCTTAGCGAGTTCGGCAGACGTTCACTTC. This sequence encodes CASSLASSADVHF.

Details on this clonotype: At one of its ends the junction is not consistent with the germline gene, which may arise from a read error. The chain joins TRBV4-1 to TRBJ1-2; maybe TRBD1 (6 bases). CDR1 MGHRA and CDR2 YSYEKL come from the germline V gene. This CDR3 spans 13 amino acids. The CDR3 DNA follows: TGCGCCAGCAGCCTACCCATTGACAGGCTAGTAATTTTC. Its protein product is CASSLPIDRLVIF.